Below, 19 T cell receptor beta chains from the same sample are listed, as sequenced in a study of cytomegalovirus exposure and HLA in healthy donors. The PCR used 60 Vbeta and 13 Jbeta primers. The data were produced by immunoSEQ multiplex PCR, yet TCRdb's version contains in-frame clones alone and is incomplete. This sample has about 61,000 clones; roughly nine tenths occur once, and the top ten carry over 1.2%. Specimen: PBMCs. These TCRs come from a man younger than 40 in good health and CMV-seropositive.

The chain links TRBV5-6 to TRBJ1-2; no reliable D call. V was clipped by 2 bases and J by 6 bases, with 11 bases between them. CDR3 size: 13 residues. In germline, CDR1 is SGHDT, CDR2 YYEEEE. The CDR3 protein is CASSFDLGNGYTF. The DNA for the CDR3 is TGTGCCAGCAGCTTTGATTTGGGCAATGGCTACACCTTC.

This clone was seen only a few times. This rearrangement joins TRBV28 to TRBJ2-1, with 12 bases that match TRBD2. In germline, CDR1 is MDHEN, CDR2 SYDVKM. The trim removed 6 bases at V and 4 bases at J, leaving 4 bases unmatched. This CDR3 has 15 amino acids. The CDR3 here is CASSSGTSGYNEQFF. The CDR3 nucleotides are TGTGCCAGCAGCTCCGGGACTAGCGGGTACAATGAGCAGTTCTTC.

The chain's CDR3 is CASSSDREDYGYTF. CDR3 in DNA: TGTGCCAGTAGTTCCGACAGGGAAGATTATGGCTACACCTTC. This chain uses TRBV19 with TRBJ1-2; TRBD1 matches 7 bases. V gave up 5 bases and J gave up 5 bases; unmatched junction bases: 8. CDR1 and CDR2 from the germline V gene are LNHDA and SQIVND (reference sequence). CDR3 length: 14 residues.

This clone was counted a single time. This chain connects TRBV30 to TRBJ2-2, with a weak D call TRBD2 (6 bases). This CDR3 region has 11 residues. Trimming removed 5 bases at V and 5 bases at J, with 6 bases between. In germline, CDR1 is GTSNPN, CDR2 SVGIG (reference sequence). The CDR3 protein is CAWGGTGELFF. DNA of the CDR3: TGTGCCTGGGGGGGGACCGGGGAGCTGTTTTTT.

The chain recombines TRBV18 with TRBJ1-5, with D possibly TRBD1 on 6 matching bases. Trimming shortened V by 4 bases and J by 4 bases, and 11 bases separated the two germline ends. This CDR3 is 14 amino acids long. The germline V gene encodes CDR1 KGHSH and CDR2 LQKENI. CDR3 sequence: CASSRTEVNQPQHF. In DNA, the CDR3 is TGTGCCAGCTCACGGACAGAGGTAAATCAGCCCCAGCATTTT.

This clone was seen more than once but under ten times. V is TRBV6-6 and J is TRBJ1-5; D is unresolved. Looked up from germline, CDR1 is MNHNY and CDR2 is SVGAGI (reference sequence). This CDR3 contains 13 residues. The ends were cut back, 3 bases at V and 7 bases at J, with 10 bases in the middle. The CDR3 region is CASSYTRRQPQHF. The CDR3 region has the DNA TGTGCCAGCAGTTATACCCGGAGGCAGCCCCAGCATTTT.

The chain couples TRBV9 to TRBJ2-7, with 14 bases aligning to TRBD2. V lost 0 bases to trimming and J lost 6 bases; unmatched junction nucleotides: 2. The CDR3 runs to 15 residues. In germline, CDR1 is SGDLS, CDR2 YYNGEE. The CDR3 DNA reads TGTGCCAGCAGCGTAGGACTAGCGGGAGGGTGCGAGCAGTACTTC. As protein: CASSVGLAGGCEQYF.

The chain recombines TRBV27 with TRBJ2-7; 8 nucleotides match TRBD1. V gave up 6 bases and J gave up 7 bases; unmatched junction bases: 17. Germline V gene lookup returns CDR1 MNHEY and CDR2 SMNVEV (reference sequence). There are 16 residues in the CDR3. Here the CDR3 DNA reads TGTGCCAGCAGCACCCCGACCAGACAGGGGAATTTGGAGCAGTACTTC. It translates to CASSTPTRQGNLEQYF.

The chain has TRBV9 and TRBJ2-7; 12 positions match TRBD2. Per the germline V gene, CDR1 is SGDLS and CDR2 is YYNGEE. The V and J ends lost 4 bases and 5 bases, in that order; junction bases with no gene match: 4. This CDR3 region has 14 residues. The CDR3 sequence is CASSPSGRDHEQYF. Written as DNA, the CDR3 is TGTGCCAGCAGCCCTAGCGGGAGGGACCACGAGCAGTACTTC.

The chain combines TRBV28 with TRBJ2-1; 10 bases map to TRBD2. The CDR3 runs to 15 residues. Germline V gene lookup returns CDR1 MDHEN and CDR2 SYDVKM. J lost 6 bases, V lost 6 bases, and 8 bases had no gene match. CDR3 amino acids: CASRLAGELSNEQFF. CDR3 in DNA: TGTGCCAGCAGGCTAGCGGGAGAGTTAAGCAATGAGCAGTTCTTC.

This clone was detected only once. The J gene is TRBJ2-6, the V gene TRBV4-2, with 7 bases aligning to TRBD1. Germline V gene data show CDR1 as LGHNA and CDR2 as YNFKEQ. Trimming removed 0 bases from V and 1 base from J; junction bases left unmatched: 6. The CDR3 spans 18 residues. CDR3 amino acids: CASSQDLARGSGANVLTF. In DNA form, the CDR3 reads TGTGCCAGCAGCCAAGATCTAGCCAGGGGGTCTGGGGCCAACGTCCTGACTTTC.

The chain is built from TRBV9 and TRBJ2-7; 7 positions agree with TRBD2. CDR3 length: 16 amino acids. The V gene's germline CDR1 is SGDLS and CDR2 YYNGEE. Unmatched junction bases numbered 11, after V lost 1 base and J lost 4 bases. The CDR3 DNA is TGTGCCAGCAGCGTAAACCCGGGACTACAATTTTACGAGCAGTACTTC. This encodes CASSVNPGLQFYEQYF.

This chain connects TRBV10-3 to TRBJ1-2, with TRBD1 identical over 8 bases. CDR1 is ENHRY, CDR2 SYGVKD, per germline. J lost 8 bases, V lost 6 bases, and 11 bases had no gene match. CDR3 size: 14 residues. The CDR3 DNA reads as TGTGCCATCAGGAAGCTGACAGGGGCCGTCGGCTACACCTTC. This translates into CAIRKLTGAVGYTF.

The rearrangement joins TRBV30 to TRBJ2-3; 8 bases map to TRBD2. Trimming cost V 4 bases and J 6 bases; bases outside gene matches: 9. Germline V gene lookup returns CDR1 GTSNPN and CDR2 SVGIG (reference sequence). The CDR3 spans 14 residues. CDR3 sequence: CAWNWGAGDDTQYF. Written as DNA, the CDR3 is TGTGCCTGGAATTGGGGAGCGGGAGACGATACGCAGTATTTT.

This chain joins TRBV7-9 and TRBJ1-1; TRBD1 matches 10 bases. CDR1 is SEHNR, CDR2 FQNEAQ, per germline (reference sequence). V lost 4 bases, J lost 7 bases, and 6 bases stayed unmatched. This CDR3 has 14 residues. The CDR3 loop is CASSCETGGCEAFF. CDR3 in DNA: TGTGCCAGCAGCTGTGAGACAGGGGGCTGTGAAGCTTTCTTT.

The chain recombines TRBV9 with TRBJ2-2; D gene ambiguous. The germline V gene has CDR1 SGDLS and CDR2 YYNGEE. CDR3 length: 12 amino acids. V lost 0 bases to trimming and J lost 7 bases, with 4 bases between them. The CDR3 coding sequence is TGTGCCAGCAGCGTAGTTAACGGGGAGCTGTTTTTT. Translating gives CASSVVNGELFF.

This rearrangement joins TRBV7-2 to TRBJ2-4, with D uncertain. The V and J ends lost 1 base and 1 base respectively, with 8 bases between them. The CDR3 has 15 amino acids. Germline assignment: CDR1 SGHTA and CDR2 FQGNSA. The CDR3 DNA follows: TGTGCCAGCAGCTTAGACCCCGGGGCCAAAAACATTCAGTACTTC. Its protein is CASSLDPGAKNIQYF.

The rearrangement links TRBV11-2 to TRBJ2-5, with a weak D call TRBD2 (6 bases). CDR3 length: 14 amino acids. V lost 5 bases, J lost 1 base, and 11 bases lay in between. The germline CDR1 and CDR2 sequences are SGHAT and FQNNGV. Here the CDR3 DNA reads TGTGCCAGCAGCCTGGACTACCTCCAAGAGACCCAGTACTTC. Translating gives CASSLDYLQETQYF. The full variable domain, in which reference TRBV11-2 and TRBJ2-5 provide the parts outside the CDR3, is EAGVAQSPRYKIIEKRQSVAFWCNPISGHATLYWYQQILGQGPKLLIQFQNNGVVDDSQLPKDRFSAERLKGVDSTLKIQPAKLEDSAVYLCASSLDYLQETQYFGPGTRLLVL.

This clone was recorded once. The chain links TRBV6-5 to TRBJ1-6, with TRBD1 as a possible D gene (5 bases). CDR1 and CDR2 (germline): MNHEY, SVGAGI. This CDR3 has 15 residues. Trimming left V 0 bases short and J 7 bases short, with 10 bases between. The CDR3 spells CASSYSRGGNSPLHF. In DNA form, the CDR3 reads TGTGCCAGCAGTTACTCCCGGGGGGGGAATTCACCCCTCCACTTT.